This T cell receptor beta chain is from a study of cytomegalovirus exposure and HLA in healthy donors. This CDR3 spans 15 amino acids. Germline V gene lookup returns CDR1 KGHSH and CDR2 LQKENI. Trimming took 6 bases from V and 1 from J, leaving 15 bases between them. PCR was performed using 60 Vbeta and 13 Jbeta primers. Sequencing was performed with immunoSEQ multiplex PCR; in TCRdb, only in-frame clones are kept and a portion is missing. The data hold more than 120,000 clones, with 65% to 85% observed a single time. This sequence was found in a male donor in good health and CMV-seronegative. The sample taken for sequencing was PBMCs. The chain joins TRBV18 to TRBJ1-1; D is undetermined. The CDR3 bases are TGTGCCAGCTCGGGCGGGGTCCGGTCGAACACTGAAGCTTTCTTT. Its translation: CASSGGVRSNTEAFF.